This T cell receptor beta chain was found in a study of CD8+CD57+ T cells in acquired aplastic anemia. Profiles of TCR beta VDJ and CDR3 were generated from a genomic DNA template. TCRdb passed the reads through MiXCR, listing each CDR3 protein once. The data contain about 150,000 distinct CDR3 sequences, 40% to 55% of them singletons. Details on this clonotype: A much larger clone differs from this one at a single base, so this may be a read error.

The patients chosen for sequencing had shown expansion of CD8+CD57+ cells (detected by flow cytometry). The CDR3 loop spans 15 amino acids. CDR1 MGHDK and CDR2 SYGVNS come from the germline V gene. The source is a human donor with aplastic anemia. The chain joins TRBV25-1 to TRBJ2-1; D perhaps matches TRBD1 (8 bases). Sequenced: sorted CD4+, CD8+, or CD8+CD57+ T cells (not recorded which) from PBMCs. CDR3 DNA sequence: TGCGCCGGCAGCCAAGCAGGGGGCGGGAGTAATGAGCAGTTCTTC. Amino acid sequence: CAGSQAGGGSNEQFF.